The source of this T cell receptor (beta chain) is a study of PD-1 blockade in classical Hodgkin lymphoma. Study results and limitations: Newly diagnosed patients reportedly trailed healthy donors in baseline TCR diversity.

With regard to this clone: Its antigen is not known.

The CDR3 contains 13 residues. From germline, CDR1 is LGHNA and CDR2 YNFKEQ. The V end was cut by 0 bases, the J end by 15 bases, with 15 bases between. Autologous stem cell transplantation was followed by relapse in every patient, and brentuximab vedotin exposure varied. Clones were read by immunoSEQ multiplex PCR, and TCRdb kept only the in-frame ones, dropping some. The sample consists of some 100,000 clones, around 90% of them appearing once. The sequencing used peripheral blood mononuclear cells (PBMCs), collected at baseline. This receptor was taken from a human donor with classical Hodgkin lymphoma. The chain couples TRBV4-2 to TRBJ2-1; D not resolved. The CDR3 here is CASSQDLGNLWFF. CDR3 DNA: TGTGCCAGCAGCCAAGATCTTGGCAATCTATGGTTCTTC.